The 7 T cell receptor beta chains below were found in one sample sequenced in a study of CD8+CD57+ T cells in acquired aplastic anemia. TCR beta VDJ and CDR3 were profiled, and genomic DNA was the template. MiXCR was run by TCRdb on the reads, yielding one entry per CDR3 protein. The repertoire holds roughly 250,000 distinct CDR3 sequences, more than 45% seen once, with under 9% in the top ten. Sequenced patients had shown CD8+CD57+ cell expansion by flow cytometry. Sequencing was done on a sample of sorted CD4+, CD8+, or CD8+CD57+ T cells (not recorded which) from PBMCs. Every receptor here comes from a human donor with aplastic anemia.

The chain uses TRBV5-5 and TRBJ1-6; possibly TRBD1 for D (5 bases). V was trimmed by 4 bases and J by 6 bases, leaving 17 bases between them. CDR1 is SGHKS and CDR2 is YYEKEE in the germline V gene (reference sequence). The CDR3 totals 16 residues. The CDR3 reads CASSLDSRALNSPLHF. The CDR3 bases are TGTGCCAGCAGCCTAGACAGTCGAGCACTTAATTCACCCCTCCACTTT.

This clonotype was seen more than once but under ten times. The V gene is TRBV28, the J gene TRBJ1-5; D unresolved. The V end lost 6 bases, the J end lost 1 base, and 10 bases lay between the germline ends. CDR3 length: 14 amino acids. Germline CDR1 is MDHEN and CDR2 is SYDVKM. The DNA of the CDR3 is TGTGCCAGCAGCCAGACCGTGAGCAATCAGCCCCAGCATTTT. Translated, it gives CASSQTVSNQPQHF.

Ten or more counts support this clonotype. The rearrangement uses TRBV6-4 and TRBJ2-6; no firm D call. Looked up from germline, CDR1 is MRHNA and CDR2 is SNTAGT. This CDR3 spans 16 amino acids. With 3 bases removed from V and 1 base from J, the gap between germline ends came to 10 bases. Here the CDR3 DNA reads TGTGCCAGCAGTGAGGGCTTTGGGTCTGGGGCCAACGTCCTGACTTTC. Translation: CASSEGFGSGANVLTF.

The DNA of the CDR3 is TGTGCCAGCAGCCAAGAGGGCTACAATGAGCAGTATTTT. The encoded protein is CASSQEGYNEQYF. V gene TRBV4-2 combines with J gene TRBJ2-3; unclear D gene. The CDR3 length is 13 residues. The V gene's germline CDR1 is LGHNA and CDR2 YNFKEQ. Trimming took 0 bases from V and 11 from J, leaving 12 bases between them.

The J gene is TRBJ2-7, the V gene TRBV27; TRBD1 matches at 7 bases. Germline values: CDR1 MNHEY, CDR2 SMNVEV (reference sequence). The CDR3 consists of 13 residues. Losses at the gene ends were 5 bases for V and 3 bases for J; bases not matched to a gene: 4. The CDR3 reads CASSPGTDYEQYF. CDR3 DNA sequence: TGTGCCAGCAGTCCGGGGACAGACTACGAGCAGTACTTC.

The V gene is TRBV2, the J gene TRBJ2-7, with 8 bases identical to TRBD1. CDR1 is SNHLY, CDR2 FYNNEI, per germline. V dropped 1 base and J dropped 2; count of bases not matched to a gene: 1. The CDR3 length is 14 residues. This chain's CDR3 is CASSEGDRPYEQYF. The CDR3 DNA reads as TGTGCCAGCAGTGAAGGGGACAGGCCCTACGAGCAGTACTTC.

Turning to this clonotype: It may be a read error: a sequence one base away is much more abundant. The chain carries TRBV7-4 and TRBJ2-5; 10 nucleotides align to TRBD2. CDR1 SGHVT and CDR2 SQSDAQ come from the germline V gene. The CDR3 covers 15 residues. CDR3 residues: CASGLASGGQETQYF. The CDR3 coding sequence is TGTGCCAGCGGCTTAGCTAGCGGGGGCCAAGAGACCCAGTACTTC. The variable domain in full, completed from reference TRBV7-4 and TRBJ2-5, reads GAGVSQSPRYKVAKRGRDVALRCDSISGHVTLYWYRQTLGQGSEVLTYSQSDAQRDKSGRPSGRFSAERPERSVSTLKIQRTEQGDSAVYLCASGLASGGQETQYFGPGTRLLVL.